A single sample gave rise to the 30 T cell receptor beta chains below, sequenced in a study of CXCR3-negative and CXCR3-positive naive CD8 T cells. Study-wide points: Higher TRB CDR3 hydrophobicity marked CXCR3-positive naive cells relative to CXCR3-negative naive cells.

These TCRs' antigens remain unknown. 5' RACE that incorporated UMI labels was used to prepare the TRB cDNA libraries. TCRdb derives one entry per CDR3 protein from the 5' RACE reads, leaving out DNA. In all, the sample yields more than 80,000 distinct CDR3 sequences. Sequenced: naive CXCR3+ CD8+ T cells from blood. Subset indicated: CD45RO-CCR7+CD27+CD95- naive CD8+ T cells expressing CXCR3 (TNR3+). These receptors came from a human donor in good health. Some clones in this sample may be carry-over from other donors' samples.

This rearrangement joins TRBV25-1 to TRBJ1-2. This CDR3 comprises 14 residues. Germline CDR1 is MGHDK and CDR2 is SYGVNS. CDR3 region: CASSEYVGLDGYTF.

This chain connects TRBV7-6 to TRBJ2-7; TCRdb picks TRBD1, but there is no DNA to check that call. This CDR3 comprises 17 residues. Germline CDR1 is SGHVS and CDR2 is FNYEAQ. CDR3 region: CASSPTTSRDNSYEQYF.

This chain links TRBV30 with TRBJ2-7. The CDR3 has 15 residues. CDR1 is GTSNPN and CDR2 is SVGIG in the germline V gene (reference sequence). The CDR3 is CAWSPEDGSSYEQYF.

The chain has TRBV7-2 and TRBJ2-7; TCRdb selects TRBD1, and the lack of DNA leaves this call unchecked. The germline gives CDR1 SGHTA, CDR2 FQGNSA. The CDR3 totals 14 residues. The CDR3 sequence: CASASGTAQYEQYF.

The V gene is TRBV4-1, the J gene TRBJ1-1; TCRdb reports TRBD1, a call that lacks DNA to check it against. The CDR3 has 15 residues. Looked up from germline, CDR1 is MGHRA and CDR2 is YSYEKL. This CDR3 is CASSQVTGRFGEAFF.

The chain joins TRBV4-1 to TRBJ2-7; there is no DNA to check the TCRdb D call of TRBD1. CDR1 and CDR2 (germline): MGHRA, YSYEKL. The CDR3 contains 13 residues. The CDR3 sequence is CASSQPPRYEQYF.

This chain joins TRBV29-1 and TRBJ1-2; lacking DNA, the TRBD1 call made by TCRdb goes unchecked. CDR1 and CDR2 (germline): SQVTM, ANQGSEA. The CDR3 is made up of 13 amino acids. CDR3: CSVYGGQNYGYTF.

V gene TRBV7-6 combines with J gene TRBJ1-1; the D gene TCRdb calls, TRBD1, cannot be checked with no DNA. CDR1 SGHVS and CDR2 FNYEAQ come from the germline V gene. The CDR3 is 16 amino acids. The CDR3 is CASSFDDREGWTEAFF.

J is TRBJ2-1 and V is TRBV5-1; with no DNA, the TCRdb D assignment of TRBD1 cannot be verified. The CDR3 totals 15 residues. The germline CDR1 and CDR2 sequences are SGHRS and YFSETQ. CDR3 residues: CASRTGGQGYNEQFF.

V and J are TRBV7-2 and TRBJ1-1; no DNA is available, so the TRBD1 call from TCRdb remains unchecked. The germline V gene has CDR1 SGHTA and CDR2 FQGNSA. The CDR3 contains 14 residues. CDR3 protein: CASSWTPGSAEAFF.

This sequence joins TRBV5-6 and TRBJ2-7; TCRdb proposes TRBD1, but this gene call is untestable without DNA. Germline V CDR1 and CDR2: SGHDT, YYEEEE. The CDR3 has 16 residues. CDR3 sequence: CASSLDGTGGSYEQYF.

CDR3 sequence reads: CASSQGQFTGELFF. The chain links TRBV7-9 to TRBJ2-2; absent DNA, TCRdb's TRBD1 call cannot be checked. Looked up from germline, CDR1 is SEHNR and CDR2 is FQNEAQ (reference sequence). The CDR3 contains 14 residues.

The chain uses TRBV29-1 and TRBJ2-7; no DNA is available, so the TRBD1 call from TCRdb remains unchecked. Germline CDR1 and CDR2: SQVTM and ANQGSEA. CDR3 length: 12 residues. CDR3 protein: CSVEGAAYEQYF.

V is TRBV5-6 and J is TRBJ2-7; TCRdb's D gene call, TRBD2, goes unchecked for lack of DNA. The germline V gene encodes CDR1 SGHDT and CDR2 YYEEEE. CDR3 length: 14 residues. CDR3 in amino acids: CASSFMDLDGEQYF.

The chain links TRBV7-3 to TRBJ2-1; TCRdb outputs TRBD1, but without DNA this stays unchecked. Per germline, CDR1 SGHTA and CDR2 FQGTGA. There are 17 residues in the CDR3. CDR3 sequence: CASSSSPTGGNYNEQFF.

This chain joins TRBV10-1 and TRBJ2-1; there is no DNA to check the TCRdb D call of TRBD2. The CDR3 is made up of 15 amino acids. Germline values: CDR1 WNHNN, CDR2 SYGVQD (reference sequence). The CDR3 protein is CASSEMGSGSDEQFF.

V usage is TRBV5-1 and J usage is TRBJ2-7; TCRdb indicates TRBD1, and absent DNA this call remains unverified. Germline V gene sequence: CDR1 SGHRS, CDR2 YFSETQ. The CDR3 spans 14 residues. The CDR3 loop reads CASSPTGLRHEQYF.

This chain uses TRBV15 with TRBJ1-1. The germline gives CDR1 LNHNV, CDR2 YYDKDF (reference sequence). This CDR3 comprises 13 residues. CDR3 amino acids: CATSRDVITEAFF.

The chain recombines TRBV11-3 with TRBJ2-7; lacking DNA, the TRBD1 call made by TCRdb goes unchecked. The germline V gene encodes CDR1 SGHNT and CDR2 YENEEA. CDR3 length equals 13 residues. CDR3: CASSFPGTYEQYF.

This chain links TRBV7-9 with TRBJ1-1; TCRdb's assignment of TRBD1 cannot be checked, as there is no DNA. The CDR3 is 15 residues long. The germline CDR1 and CDR2 sequences are SEHNR and FQNEAQ (reference sequence). The CDR3 protein is CASSLSSSGDTEVFF.

V and J are TRBV7-9 and TRBJ2-1; TCRdb reports TRBD1, a call that lacks DNA to check it against. This CDR3 spans 14 amino acids. Germline lookup yields CDR1 SEHNR and CDR2 FQNEAQ (reference sequence). The CDR3 is CASEGGWTYNEQFF. The entire variable domain, with the rest obtained from reference TRBV7-9 and TRBJ2-1, is as follows: DTGVSQNPRHKITKRGQNVTFRCDPISEHNRLYWYRQTLGQGPEFLTYFQNEAQLEKSRLLSDRFSAERPKGSFSTLEIQRTEQGDSAMYLCASEGGWTYNEQFFGPGTRLTVL.

The chain carries TRBV6-5 and TRBJ1-4; lacking DNA, the TRBD1 call made by TCRdb goes unchecked. Germline loops: CDR1 MNHEY, CDR2 SVGAGI. The CDR3 loop spans 15 amino acids. The CDR3 loop is CASSYSIDGAEKLFF.

This chain connects TRBV29-1 to TRBJ2-5. CDR1 is SQVTM, CDR2 ANQGSEA, per germline. The CDR3 contains 12 residues. Here the CDR3 reads CSVEDSPDTQYF.

This chain connects TRBV4-1 to TRBJ2-7; TCRdb outputs TRBD1, but without DNA this stays unchecked. CDR1 is MGHRA and CDR2 is YSYEKL in the germline V gene. The CDR3 has 13 residues. The chain's CDR3 is CASSPPQGYEQYF.

The V and J genes are TRBV29-1 and TRBJ1-1; with no DNA, the TCRdb D assignment of TRBD1 cannot be verified. Germline CDR1 SQVTM, CDR2 ANQGSEA. CDR3 size: 11 residues. The CDR3 loop is CSVGGVDEAFF.

V gene TRBV14 combines with J gene TRBJ2-7. CDR1 and CDR2 from the germline V gene are SGHDN and FVKESK. The CDR3 totals 13 residues. The chain's CDR3 is CASSPTAAYEQYF. Together with reference TRBV14 and TRBJ2-7, the CDR3 gives the full variable domain: EAGVTQFPSHSVIEKGQTVTLRCDPISGHDNLYWYRRVMGKEIKFLLHFVKESKQDESGMPNNRFLAERTGGTYSTLKVQPAELEDSGVYFCASSPTAAYEQYFGPGTRLTVT.

CDR3 residues: CSDLLNTEAFF. This chain connects TRBV29-1 to TRBJ1-1. Germline values: CDR1 SQVTM, CDR2 ANQGSEA. This CDR3 spans 11 amino acids.

The genes are TRBV4-3 and TRBJ2-1. Germline lookup yields CDR1 LGHNA and CDR2 YSLEER. There are 16 residues in the CDR3. This CDR3 reads CASSHATGGYYNEQFF.

J is TRBJ2-3 and V is TRBV5-1; checking the TCRdb D call of TRBD2 is not possible without DNA. The CDR3 spans 15 residues. Germline V gene lookup returns CDR1 SGHRS and CDR2 YFSETQ. This chain's CDR3 is CASSSGLAEGDTQYF.

The chain employs TRBV2 and TRBJ1-6; the TRBD1 assignment by TCRdb is unverifiable without DNA. The CDR3 totals 15 residues. The germline gives CDR1 SNHLY, CDR2 FYNNEI. The CDR3 here is CASSEWTGQNSPLHF.